These 30 T cell receptor beta chains originate from one sample sequenced in a study of early T cells in non-severe SARS-CoV-2 infection. TCRdb reprocessed the 5' RACE reads with MiXCR, giving one entry per CDR3 protein. The sample has some 58,000 distinct CDR3 sequences, roughly 14% seen once. The sequenced sample consisted of whole blood. The receptors were sampled from an adult who was a healthcare worker with PCR-confirmed SARS-CoV-2 infection or an uninfected control (not recorded which).

This clonotype was seen a handful of times. The CDR3 reads CAIRVGTDYEQYF. The CDR3 DNA reads TGTGCCATCAGGGTCGGGACAGACTACGAGCAGTACTTC. The chain is built from TRBV10-3 and TRBJ2-7; 7 bases are a match to TRBD1. The CDR3 totals 13 residues. Germline V gene data show CDR1 as ENHRY and CDR2 as SYGVKD. J lost 3 bases, V lost 6 bases, and 5 bases had no gene match.

There are a few counts of this clonotype. This chain joins TRBV6-6 and TRBJ2-7, with 8 nucleotides matching TRBD1. Germline V gene data show CDR1 as MNHNY and CDR2 as SVGAGI (reference sequence). V was clipped by 6 bases and J by 7 bases; unmatched bases: 2. The CDR3 extends over 11 amino acids. The CDR3 spells CASRRQGEQYF. The CDR3 nucleotides read TGTGCCAGCAGACGACAGGGGGAGCAGTACTTC.

This clonotype was seen only a few times. The chain combines TRBV6-2 or TRBV6-3 with TRBJ2-2; D ambiguous. CDR1 is MNHEY and CDR2 is SVGEGT in the germline V gene. The CDR3 spans 16 residues. Trimming removed 0 bases at V and 0 bases at J, with 8 bases between. CDR3 DNA: TGTGCCAGCAGTTACTCGGCGTTTACGAACACCGGGGAGCTGTTTTTT. It codes for CASSYSAFTNTGELFF.

This clonotype was seen at least ten times. V is TRBV14 and J is TRBJ2-1, with 7 bases identical to TRBD1. The CDR3 length is 14 residues. V shed 6 bases, J shed 1 base, and the junction held 3 bases outside the gene matches. Germline CDR1 reads SGHDN; CDR2 reads FVKESK. The CDR3 reads CASRGRGSYNEQFF. The DNA of the CDR3 is TGTGCCAGCAGGGGCAGGGGGTCCTACAATGAGCAGTTCTTC. Supplemented by reference TRBV14 and TRBJ2-1, the full variable domain reads EAGVTQFPSHSVIEKGQTVTLRCDPISGHDNLYWYRRVMGKEIKFLLHFVKESKQDESGMPNNRFLAERTGGTYSTLKVQPAELEDSGVYFCASRGRGSYNEQFFGPGTRLTVL.

This clonotype was seen only a few times. The rearrangement uses TRBV27 and TRBJ2-7; possibly TRBD1 or TRBD2 for D (5 bases each). This CDR3 spans 15 amino acids. Trimming removed 4 bases from V and 4 bases from J, with 17 bases in between. Germline CDR1 and CDR2: MNHEY and SMNVEV (reference sequence). The DNA for the CDR3 is TGTGCCAGCAGTTCGAGGGGCCAGGCGTGGTACGAGCAGTACTTC. It translates to CASSSRGQAWYEQYF.

The chain employs TRBV6-6 and TRBJ2-3, with TRBD2 matching 10 bases. In germline, CDR1 is MNHNY, CDR2 SVGAGI (reference sequence). V lost 5 bases, J lost 3 bases, and 11 bases stayed unmatched. The CDR3 has 17 residues. CDR3 residues: CASSGSGGPSPTDTQYF. CDR3 bases: TGTGCCAGCAGTGGTAGCGGGGGGCCGTCCCCTACAGATACGCAGTATTTT.

The table lists this clonotype with a few counts. The chain has TRBV14 and TRBJ2-1, with D tentatively TRBD1 (6 bases). The CDR3 has 16 residues. Germline V gives CDR1 SGHDN, CDR2 FVKESK. V shed 6 bases and J shed 0 bases, with 15 bases lying between them. In DNA form, the CDR3 reads TGTGCCAGCAGTATCACAGGGTATCACTCCTACAATGAGCAGTTCTTC. Protein sequence: CASSITGYHSYNEQFF. Supplemented by reference TRBV14 and TRBJ2-1, the full variable domain reads EAGVTQFPSHSVIEKGQTVTLRCDPISGHDNLYWYRRVMGKEIKFLLHFVKESKQDESGMPNNRFLAERTGGTYSTLKVQPAELEDSGVYFCASSITGYHSYNEQFFGPGTRLTVL.

There are many counts of this clonotype. This sequence joins TRBV20-1 and TRBJ2-1; tentatively, D is TRBD1 (5 bases). The CDR3 has 14 residues. Looked up from germline, CDR1 is DFQATT and CDR2 is SNEGSKA (reference sequence). The V and J ends lost 2 bases and 7 bases respectively, with 15 bases between them. CDR3 residues: CSARPPTATNEQFF. For the CDR3, the DNA is TGCAGTGCTAGACCCCCGACAGCCACAAATGAGCAGTTCTTC.

This clonotype was recorded many times. The V call is TRBV2, the J call TRBJ2-1; a possible D gene is TRBD2 (6 bases). The germline CDR1 and CDR2 sequences are SNHLY and FYNNEI. The CDR3 is made up of 14 amino acids. The V end was cut by 4 bases, the J end by 5 bases, with 12 bases between. The CDR3 sequence: CASSAAGRNNEQFF. CDR3 sequence (DNA): TGTGCCAGCAGTGCGGCAGGGAGGAACAATGAGCAGTTCTTC. The full variable domain, its missing parts supplied by reference TRBV2 and TRBJ2-1, is EPEVTQTPSHQVTQMGQEVILRCVPISNHLYFYWYRQILGQKVEFLVSFYNNEISEKSEIFDDQFSVERPDGSNFTLKIRSTKLEDSAMYFCASSAAGRNNEQFFGPGTRLTVL.

The V gene is TRBV10-3, the J gene TRBJ2-5; perhaps TRBD2 as D (6 bases). The CDR3 is 13 residues long. The V and J ends lost 10 bases and 3 bases respectively, with 15 bases between them. CDR1 is ENHRY, CDR2 SYGVKD, per germline. The CDR3 coding sequence is TGTGCCAGCCTGGGAGGAGATAAAGAGACCCAGTACTTC. Translated: CASLGGDKETQYF.

The chain uses TRBV7-2 and TRBJ2-2, with D uncertain. The germline CDR1 and CDR2 sequences are SGHTA and FQGNSA. This CDR3 region has 14 residues. Between the trimmed V and J ends, which lost 5 bases and 2 bases, there was a span of 9 bases. The chain's CDR3 is CASSRRQNTGELFF. CDR3 DNA: TGTGCCAGCAGCCGAAGACAAAACACCGGGGAGCTGTTTTTT.

This clonotype was observed many times. The gene calls are TRBV27 and TRBJ2-5, with D tentatively TRBD1 (6 bases). Germline lookup yields CDR1 MNHEY and CDR2 SMNVEV (reference sequence). The CDR3 runs to 16 residues. V lost 3 bases and J lost 4, with 18 bases in between. Here the CDR3 DNA reads TGTGCCAGCAGTTTTAACACAGGGTGGCCGTTAGAGACCCAGTACTTC. It encodes CASSFNTGWPLETQYF.

This clonotype has just a few counts. The V and J genes are TRBV7-9 and TRBJ1-6; weak D call: TRBD1 (5 bases). Per germline, CDR1 SEHNR and CDR2 FQNEAQ (reference sequence). The CDR3 covers 17 residues. Trimming pared 2 bases from V and 4 bases from J, leaving 15 bases between. The DNA for the CDR3 is TGTGCCAGCAGCTTACCGCTTGGCAGGGAATATAATTCACCCCTCCACTTT. Amino acid sequence: CASSLPLGREYNSPLHF.

This clonotype was recorded at least ten times. J is TRBJ1-2 and V is TRBV10-1; 9 nucleotides line up with TRBD1. The V segment lost 7 bases and the J segment 12 bases; nucleotides outside the gene matches: 6. Germline-derived CDR1 and CDR2 are WNHNN and SYGVQD (reference sequence). This CDR3 comprises 11 residues. DNA for the CDR3: TGCGCCAGCAATGCACAGGGGGCGAACACCTTC. The encoded protein is CASNAQGANTF.

This clonotype was found many times. One end of the junction varies from germline; a read error may be responsible. V is TRBV7-7 and J is TRBJ2-7; no firm D call. The CDR3 extends over 13 amino acids. Germline CDR1 reads SSHAT; CDR2 reads FNYEAQ (reference sequence). The chain's CDR3 is CASSTDSITEQYF. CDR3 DNA: TGTGCTAGCAGCACTGACTCTATTACCGAGCAGTACTTC.

This clonotype was observed a handful of times. The chain uses TRBV6-2 or TRBV6-3 and TRBJ2-5; D gene ambiguous. CDR1 MNHEY and CDR2 SVGEGT come from the germline V gene. Between the trimmed V and J ends, which lost 4 bases and 2 bases, there was a span of 11 bases. The CDR3 is made up of 14 amino acids. CDR3 sequence: CASSLVTSQETQYF. In DNA, the CDR3 is TGTGCCAGCAGTTTGGTAACGTCACAAGAGACCCAGTACTTC.

The V call is TRBV7-9, the J call TRBJ2-7, with a weak D call TRBD2 (6 bases). The V and J ends lost 6 bases and 0 bases respectively, with 9 bases between them. Germline values: CDR1 SEHNR, CDR2 FQNEAQ (reference sequence). The CDR3 spans 13 residues. The CDR3 loop is CASREGLSYEQYF. DNA for the CDR3: TGTGCCAGCAGGGAGGGGCTCTCCTACGAGCAGTACTTC.

A few counts support this clonotype. The genes are TRBV11-3 and TRBJ2-1; TRBD2 matches at 8 bases. The CDR3 is 15 amino acids. Trimming removed 1 base from V and 7 bases from J; junction bases left unmatched: 6. Germline CDR1 is SGHNT and CDR2 is YENEEA. The CDR3, as DNA: TGTGCCAGCAGCTTAGTTGCGGGGGGTTTAAATGAGCAGTTCTTC. Its translation is CASSLVAGGLNEQFF. Supplemented by reference TRBV11-3 and TRBJ2-1, the full variable domain reads EAGVVQSPRYKIIEKKQPVAFWCNPISGHNTLYWYLQNLGQGPELLIRYENEEAVDDSQLPKDRFSAERLKGVDSTLKIQPAELGDSAVYLCASSLVAGGLNEQFFGPGTRLTVL.

This clonotype showed up just a few times. The rearrangement uses TRBV6-5 and TRBJ1-2; TRBD1 agrees at 8 bases. The CDR3 has 15 amino acids. In germline, CDR1 is MNHEY, CDR2 SVGAGI. J was trimmed by 5 bases and V by 4 bases; bases with no gene match: 9. For the CDR3, the DNA is TGTGCCAGCAGTTTCCAGGGGGCGCTCGGTTATGGCTACACCTTC. Translated: CASSFQGALGYGYTF.

This clonotype showed up just a few times. The genes are TRBV6-6 and TRBJ2-2, with D tentatively TRBD1 or TRBD2 (6 bases each). Trimming cost V 2 bases and J 0 bases, with 10 bases left between them. Germline V gene data show CDR1 as MNHNY and CDR2 as SVGAGI (reference sequence). This CDR3 comprises 16 residues. The CDR3 here is CASSYDGGPNTGELFF. The CDR3, as DNA: TGTGCCAGCAGTTACGACGGGGGCCCGAACACCGGGGAGCTGTTTTTT.

This clonotype was detected only a few times. V is TRBV11-2 and J is TRBJ1-1; D is perhaps TRBD1 (5 bases). The V and J ends lost 6 bases and 4 bases respectively, with 18 bases between them. Germline V gene sequence: CDR1 SGHAT, CDR2 FQNNGV. CDR3 length: 15 residues. The DNA for the CDR3 is TGTGCCAGCAGTGATCTGGGGCTGGGAGGCACTGAAGCTTTCTTT. This sequence encodes CASSDLGLGGTEAFF.

This clonotype has a handful of counts. The chain couples TRBV7-6 to TRBJ1-5; 9 bases are shared with TRBD1. This CDR3 comprises 14 residues. Per germline, CDR1 SGHVS and CDR2 FNYEAQ. J gave up 4 bases and V 4 bases, and 2 bases lay outside the gene matches. The CDR3 reads CASSSGTGNQPQHF. The CDR3 nucleotides read TGTGCCAGCAGCTCTGGGACAGGGAATCAGCCCCAGCATTTT.

This rearrangement joins TRBV6-6 to TRBJ1-3, with no clear D. This CDR3 has 16 amino acids. CDR1 and CDR2 from the germline V gene are MNHNY and SVGAGI (reference sequence). Trimming removed 3 bases at V and 4 bases at J, with 16 bases between. The CDR3, as DNA: TGTGCCAGCAGTTATTTCGCAGAGGAGGGAGGAAACACCATATATTTT. The encoded protein is CASSYFAEEGGNTIYF.

The chain employs TRBV12-5 and TRBJ2-3; 9 bases line up with TRBD1. This CDR3 region has 16 residues. Per germline, CDR1 LGHNT and CDR2 FRNRAP. The ends lost 6 bases at V and 1 base at J; junction bases unmatched: 8. The CDR3 loop is CASGHGQGKRTDTQYF. CDR3 in DNA: TGTGCTAGTGGCCACGGACAGGGGAAACGCACAGATACGCAGTATTTT.

This clonotype was counted between two and nine times. The chain carries TRBV12-3 or TRBV12-4 and TRBJ2-6; D uncertain. The V gene lost 2 bases and the J gene lost 0 bases, with 8 bases spanning the gap. The CDR3 contains 16 residues. The CDR3 here is CASSLPRGSGANVLTF. The DNA of the CDR3 is TGTGCCAGCAGTTTACCTAGAGGCTCTGGGGCCAACGTCCTGACTTTC.

The chain couples TRBV25-1 to TRBJ2-7, with 7 bases aligning to TRBD1. Germline-derived CDR1 and CDR2 are MGHDK and SYGVNS. V lost 1 base to trimming and J lost 4 bases; unmatched junction nucleotides: 10. The CDR3 spans 16 residues. The CDR3 reads CASSEWRQGTSYEQYF. The DNA of the CDR3 is TGTGCCAGCAGTGAATGGCGACAGGGTACCTCTTACGAGCAGTACTTC.

There are many counts of this clonotype. The chain combines TRBV6-5 with TRBJ1-2; TRBD1 is a possible D gene (5 bases). CDR1 is MNHEY and CDR2 is SVGAGI in the germline V gene. Trimming removed 6 bases from V and 4 bases from J, with 12 bases in between. The CDR3 length is 13 residues. CDR3 DNA: TGTGCCAGCAGATTCACAGGCGGCTATGGCTACACCTTC. This gives the protein CASRFTGGYGYTF.

This clonotype has at least ten counts. The chain recombines TRBV20-1 with TRBJ2-7; no clear D. The CDR3 loop spans 11 amino acids. V lost 1 base, J lost 3 bases, and 4 bases lay in between. CDR1 and CDR2 from the germline V gene are DFQATT and SNEGSKA (reference sequence). The CDR3 loop is CSARGNYEQYF. The DNA for the CDR3 is TGCAGTGCTAGAGGAAACTACGAGCAGTACTTC.

V and J are TRBV5-4 and TRBJ1-1; D is ambiguous. This CDR3 has 13 amino acids. Per germline, CDR1 SGHNT and CDR2 YYREEE (reference sequence). Trimming took 2 bases from V and 1 from J, leaving 6 bases between them. The CDR3 loop is CASSFDWNTEAFF. The CDR3 coding sequence is TGTGCCAGCAGCTTCGACTGGAACACTGAAGCTTTCTTT.

The gene calls are TRBV7-6 and TRBJ2-3, with D possibly matching TRBD2 (6 bases). The CDR3 covers 15 residues. CDR1 is SGHVS and CDR2 is FNYEAQ in the germline V gene. Deletions cut 5 bases from V and 0 bases from J, with 12 bases between. DNA for the CDR3: TGTGCCAGCAGCAACCCTAGCGATAGCACAGATACGCAGTATTTT. Its translation is CASSNPSDSTDTQYF.